A single sample is the source of the 3 T cell receptor beta chains below, sequenced in a study of CD8+ T cells in alopecia areata (dated by TCRdb to between 2018 and 2020). The time point label, read with the paper, signifies: about 5 months on oral tofacitinib. Taken with the paper, the label for treatment or condition translates to: oral pan-JAK inhibitor, 5-10 mg twice daily. To prepare the library, the immunoSEQ multiplex PCR assay was applied. RNA was extracted from all samples and reverse transcribed into cDNA as template for TCR sequencing. The clones in this table, taken by TCRdb from immuneACCESS, are in-frame only. Not every clone is retained; where verified, under half of the shortfall comes from an unresolved V gene, and the cause of the rest is unknown. In this sample the table shows fewer than 250,000 clones, 60% of which occur a single time. The ten most abundant clones make up approximately 1% of the sample.

Specimen: CD4+ T cells sorted from blood, collected at week 24, from a patient treated with tofacitinib. These receptors were taken from a human donor with alopecia areata.

This clone has a handful of counts. This chain uses TRBV14 with TRBJ2-7; D remains ambiguous. Per germline, CDR1 SGHDN and CDR2 FVKESK. Deletions cut 0 bases from V and 6 bases from J, with 18 bases between. The CDR3 runs 16 residues. CDR3: CASSQDEVGYSSEQYF. CDR3 coding DNA: TGTGCCAGCAGCCAAGATGAGGTGGGGTACTCTAGCGAGCAGTACTTC.

The chain links TRBV2 to TRBJ2-4, with D possibly matching TRBD2 (6 bases). The V gene lost 3 bases and the J gene lost 1 base, with 10 bases spanning the gap. The CDR3 has 15 residues. Germline CDR1 and CDR2: SNHLY and FYNNEI. The CDR3 coding sequence is TGTGCCAGCAGTGAGGGGGGTAGGGCCAAAAACATTCAGTACTTC. Amino acids: CASSEGGRAKNIQYF.

This clone was seen more than once but under ten times. The J gene is TRBJ2-1, the V gene TRBV5-6, with D perhaps matching TRBD1 or TRBD2 (5 bases each). Germline V gives CDR1 SGHDT, CDR2 YYEEEE. Trimming stripped 0 bases from V and 0 bases from J, with 10 bases between. The CDR3 loop spans 16 amino acids. The CDR3 loop is CASSLGPGSSYNEQFF. The CDR3 DNA follows: TGTGCCAGCAGCTTGGGTCCAGGGAGCTCCTACAATGAGCAGTTCTTC.